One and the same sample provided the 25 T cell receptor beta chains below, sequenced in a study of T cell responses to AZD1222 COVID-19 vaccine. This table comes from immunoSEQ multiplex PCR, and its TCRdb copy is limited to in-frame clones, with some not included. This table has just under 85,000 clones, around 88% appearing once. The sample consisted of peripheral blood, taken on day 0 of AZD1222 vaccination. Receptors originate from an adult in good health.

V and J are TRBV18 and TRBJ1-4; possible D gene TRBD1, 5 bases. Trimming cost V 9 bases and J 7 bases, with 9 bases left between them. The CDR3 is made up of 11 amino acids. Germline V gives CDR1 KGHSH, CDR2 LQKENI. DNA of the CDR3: TGTGCCAGTCGACAGTCTGAAAAACTGTTTTTT. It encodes CASRQSEKLFF.

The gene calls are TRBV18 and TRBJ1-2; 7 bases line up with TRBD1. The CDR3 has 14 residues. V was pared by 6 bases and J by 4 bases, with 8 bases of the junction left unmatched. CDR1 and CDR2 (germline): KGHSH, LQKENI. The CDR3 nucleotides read TGTGCCAGCTCCGACAGGGATATCGGCTATGGCTACACCTTC. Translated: CASSDRDIGYGYTF.

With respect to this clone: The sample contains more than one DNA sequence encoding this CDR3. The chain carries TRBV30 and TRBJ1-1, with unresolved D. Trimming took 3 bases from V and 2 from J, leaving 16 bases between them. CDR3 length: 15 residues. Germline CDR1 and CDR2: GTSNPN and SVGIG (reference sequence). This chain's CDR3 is CAWSPLRVGNTEAFF. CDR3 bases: TGTGCCTGGAGCCCACTGCGTGTTGGAAACACTGAAGCTTTCTTT. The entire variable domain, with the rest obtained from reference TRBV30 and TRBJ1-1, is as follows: SQTIHQWPATLVQPVGSPLSLECTVEGTSNPNLYWYRQAAGRGLQLLFYSVGIGQISSEVPQNLSASRPQDRQFILSSKKLLLSDSGFYLCAWSPLRVGNTEAFFGQGTRLTVV.

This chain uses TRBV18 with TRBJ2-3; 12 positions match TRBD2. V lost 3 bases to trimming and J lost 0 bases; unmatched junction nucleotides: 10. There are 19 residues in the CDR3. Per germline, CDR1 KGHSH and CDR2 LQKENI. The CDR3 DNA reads TGTGCCAGCTCACCTCGGACTAGCGGGGCCCAATCTAGCACAGATACGCAGTATTTT. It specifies CASSPRTSGAQSSTDTQYF. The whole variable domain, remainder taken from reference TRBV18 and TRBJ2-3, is NAGVMQNPRHLVRRRGQEARLRCSPMKGHSHVYWYRQLPEEGLKFMVYLQKENIIDESGMPKERFSAEFPKEGPSILRIQQVVRGDSAAYFCASSPRTSGAQSSTDTQYFGPGTRLTVL.

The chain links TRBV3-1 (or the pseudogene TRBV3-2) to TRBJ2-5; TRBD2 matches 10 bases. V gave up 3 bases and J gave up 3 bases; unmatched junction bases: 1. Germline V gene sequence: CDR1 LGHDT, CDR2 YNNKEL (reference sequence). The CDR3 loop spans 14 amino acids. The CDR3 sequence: CASSHLAGEETQYF. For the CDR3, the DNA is TGTGCCAGCAGCCATCTAGCGGGGGAAGAGACCCAGTACTTC.

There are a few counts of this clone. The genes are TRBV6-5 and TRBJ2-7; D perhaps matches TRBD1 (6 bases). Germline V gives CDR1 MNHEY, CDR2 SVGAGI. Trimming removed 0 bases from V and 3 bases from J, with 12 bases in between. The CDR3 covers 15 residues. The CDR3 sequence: CASSYSSQGGYEQYF. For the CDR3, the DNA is TGTGCCAGCAGTTACTCTTCACAGGGCGGCTACGAGCAGTACTTC.

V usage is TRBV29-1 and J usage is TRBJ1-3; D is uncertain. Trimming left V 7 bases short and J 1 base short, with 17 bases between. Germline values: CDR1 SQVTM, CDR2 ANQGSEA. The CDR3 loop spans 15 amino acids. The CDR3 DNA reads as TGCAGCGCCGCCTTCGGACTGGGGTCTGGAAACACCATATATTTT. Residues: CSAAFGLGSGNTIYF.

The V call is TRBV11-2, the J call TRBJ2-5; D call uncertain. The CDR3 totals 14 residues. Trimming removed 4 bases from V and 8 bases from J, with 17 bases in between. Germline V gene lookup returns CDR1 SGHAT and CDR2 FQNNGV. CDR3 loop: CASSSPTGLITQYF. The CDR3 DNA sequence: TGTGCCAGCAGCTCCCCGACGGGCCTGATAACCCAGTACTTC.

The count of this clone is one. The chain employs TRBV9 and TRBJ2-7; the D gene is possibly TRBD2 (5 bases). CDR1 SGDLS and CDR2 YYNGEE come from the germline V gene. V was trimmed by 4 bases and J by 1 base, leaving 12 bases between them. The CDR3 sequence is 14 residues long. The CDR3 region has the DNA TGTGCCAGCAGCAGTGGGAGTTCATCCTACGAGCAGTACTTC. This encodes CASSSGSSSYEQYF.

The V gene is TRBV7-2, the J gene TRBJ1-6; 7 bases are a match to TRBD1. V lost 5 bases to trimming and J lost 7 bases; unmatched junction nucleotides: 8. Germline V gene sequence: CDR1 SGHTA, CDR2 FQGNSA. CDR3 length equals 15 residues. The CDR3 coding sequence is TGTGCCAGCAGCACCCGACAGGGTATCAATTCACCCCTCCACTTT. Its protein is CASSTRQGINSPLHF.

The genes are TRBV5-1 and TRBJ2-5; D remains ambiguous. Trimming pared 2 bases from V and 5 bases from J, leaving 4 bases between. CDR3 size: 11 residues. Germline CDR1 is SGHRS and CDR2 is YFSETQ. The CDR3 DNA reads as TGCGCCAGCAGCTTTGAGGAGACCCAGTACTTC. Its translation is CASSFEETQYF.

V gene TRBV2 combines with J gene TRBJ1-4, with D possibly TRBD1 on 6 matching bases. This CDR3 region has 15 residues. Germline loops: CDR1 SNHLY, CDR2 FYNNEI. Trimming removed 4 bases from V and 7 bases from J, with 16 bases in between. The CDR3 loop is CASSAGGGGGEKLFF. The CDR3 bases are TGTGCCAGCAGTGCCGGTGGAGGGGGTGGTGAAAAACTGTTTTTT.

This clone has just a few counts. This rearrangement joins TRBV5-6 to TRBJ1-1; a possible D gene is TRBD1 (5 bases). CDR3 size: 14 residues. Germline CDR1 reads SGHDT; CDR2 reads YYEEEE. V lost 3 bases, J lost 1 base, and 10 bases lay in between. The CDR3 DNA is TGTGCCAGCAGCTCCGGGACGAGGAACACTGAAGCTTTCTTT. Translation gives CASSSGTRNTEAFF.

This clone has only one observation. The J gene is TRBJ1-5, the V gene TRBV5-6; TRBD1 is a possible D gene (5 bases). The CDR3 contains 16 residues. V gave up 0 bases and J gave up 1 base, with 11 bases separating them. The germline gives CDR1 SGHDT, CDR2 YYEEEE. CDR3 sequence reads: CASSLAQGGSNQPQHF. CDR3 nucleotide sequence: TGTGCCAGCAGCTTGGCCCAGGGCGGGAGCAATCAGCCCCAGCATTTT. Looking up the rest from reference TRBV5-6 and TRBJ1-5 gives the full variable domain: DAGVTQSPTHLIKTRGQQVTLRCSPKSGHDTVSWYQQALGQGPQFIFQYYEEEERQRGNFPDRFSGHQFPNYSSELNVNALLLGDSALYLCASSLAQGGSNQPQHFGDGTRLSIL.

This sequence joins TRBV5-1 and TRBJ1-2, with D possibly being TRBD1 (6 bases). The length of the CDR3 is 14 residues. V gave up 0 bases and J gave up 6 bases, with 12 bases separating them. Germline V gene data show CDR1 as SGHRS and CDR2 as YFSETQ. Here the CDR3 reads CASSLGPGADGYTF. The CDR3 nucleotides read TGCGCCAGCAGCTTGGGTCCGGGGGCGGATGGCTACACCTTC.

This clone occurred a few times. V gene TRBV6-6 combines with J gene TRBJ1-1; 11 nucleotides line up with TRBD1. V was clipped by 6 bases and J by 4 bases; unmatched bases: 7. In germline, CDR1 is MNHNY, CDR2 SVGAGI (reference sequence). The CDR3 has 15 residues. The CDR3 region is CASSRGQGGVTEAFF. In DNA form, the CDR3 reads TGTGCCAGCAGCCGGGGACAGGGGGGCGTCACTGAAGCTTTCTTT.

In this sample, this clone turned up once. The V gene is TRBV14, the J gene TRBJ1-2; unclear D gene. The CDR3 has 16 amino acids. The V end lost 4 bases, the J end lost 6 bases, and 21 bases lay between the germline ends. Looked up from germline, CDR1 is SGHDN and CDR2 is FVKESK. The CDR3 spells CASSLKRTAQGNGYTF. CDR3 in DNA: TGTGCCAGCAGCCTCAAAAGGACCGCCCAAGGGAATGGCTACACCTTC.

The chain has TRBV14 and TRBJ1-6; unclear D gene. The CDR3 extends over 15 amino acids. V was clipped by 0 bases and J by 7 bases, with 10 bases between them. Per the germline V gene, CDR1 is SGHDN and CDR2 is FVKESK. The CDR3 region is CASSQEGQANSPLHF. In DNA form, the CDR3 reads TGTGCCAGCAGCCAAGAAGGGCAGGCCAATTCACCCCTCCACTTT.

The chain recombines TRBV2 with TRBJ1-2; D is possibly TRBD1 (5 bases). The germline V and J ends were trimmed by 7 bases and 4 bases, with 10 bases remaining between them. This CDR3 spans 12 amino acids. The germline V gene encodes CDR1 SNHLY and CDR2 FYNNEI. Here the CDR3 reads CASMRGGYGYTF. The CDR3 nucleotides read TGTGCCAGCATGAGGGGCGGCTATGGCTACACCTTC.

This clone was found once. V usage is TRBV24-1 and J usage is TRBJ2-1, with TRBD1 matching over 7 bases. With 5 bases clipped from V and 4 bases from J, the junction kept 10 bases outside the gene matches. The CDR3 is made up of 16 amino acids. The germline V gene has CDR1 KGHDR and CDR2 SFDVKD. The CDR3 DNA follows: TGTGCCACCAGTGCACACACAGGGGTCGGGTACAATGAGCAGTTCTTC. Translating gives CATSAHTGVGYNEQFF.

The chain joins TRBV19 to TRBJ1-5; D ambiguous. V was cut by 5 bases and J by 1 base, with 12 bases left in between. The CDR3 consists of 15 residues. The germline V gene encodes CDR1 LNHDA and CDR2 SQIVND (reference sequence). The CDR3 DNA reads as TGTGCCAGTAGTCGATATTTGGACAGCAATCAGCCCCAGCATTTT. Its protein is CASSRYLDSNQPQHF.

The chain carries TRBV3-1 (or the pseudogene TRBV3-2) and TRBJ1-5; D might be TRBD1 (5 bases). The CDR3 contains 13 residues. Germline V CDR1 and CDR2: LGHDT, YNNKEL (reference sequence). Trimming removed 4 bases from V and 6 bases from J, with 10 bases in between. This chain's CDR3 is CASSRTFGQPQHF. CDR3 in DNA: TGTGCCAGCAGCCGGACATTTGGTCAGCCCCAGCATTTT.

CDR3 region: CASSTGLADYEQYF. The CDR3 coding sequence is TGTGCCAGCAGTACGGGACTAGCTGACTACGAGCAGTACTTC. This chain links TRBV28 with TRBJ2-7; 9 positions match TRBD2. This CDR3 has 14 residues. The germline CDR1 and CDR2 sequences are MDHEN and SYDVKM. The V gene end was trimmed by 5 bases and the J gene end by 3 bases; junction bases not matched to a gene: 5.

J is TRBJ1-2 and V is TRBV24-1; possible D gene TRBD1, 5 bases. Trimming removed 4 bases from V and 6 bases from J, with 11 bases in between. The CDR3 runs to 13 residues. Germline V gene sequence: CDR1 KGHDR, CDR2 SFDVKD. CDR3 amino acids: CATSDQGFNGYTF. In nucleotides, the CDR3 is TGTGCCACCAGTGACCAGGGTTTTAATGGCTACACCTTC.

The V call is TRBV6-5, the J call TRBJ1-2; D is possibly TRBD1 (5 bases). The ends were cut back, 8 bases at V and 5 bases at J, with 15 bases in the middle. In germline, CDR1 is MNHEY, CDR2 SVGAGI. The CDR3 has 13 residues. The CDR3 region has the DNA TGTGCCAGCGTGGACACAATCGGTTATGGCTACACCTTC. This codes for CASVDTIGYGYTF.